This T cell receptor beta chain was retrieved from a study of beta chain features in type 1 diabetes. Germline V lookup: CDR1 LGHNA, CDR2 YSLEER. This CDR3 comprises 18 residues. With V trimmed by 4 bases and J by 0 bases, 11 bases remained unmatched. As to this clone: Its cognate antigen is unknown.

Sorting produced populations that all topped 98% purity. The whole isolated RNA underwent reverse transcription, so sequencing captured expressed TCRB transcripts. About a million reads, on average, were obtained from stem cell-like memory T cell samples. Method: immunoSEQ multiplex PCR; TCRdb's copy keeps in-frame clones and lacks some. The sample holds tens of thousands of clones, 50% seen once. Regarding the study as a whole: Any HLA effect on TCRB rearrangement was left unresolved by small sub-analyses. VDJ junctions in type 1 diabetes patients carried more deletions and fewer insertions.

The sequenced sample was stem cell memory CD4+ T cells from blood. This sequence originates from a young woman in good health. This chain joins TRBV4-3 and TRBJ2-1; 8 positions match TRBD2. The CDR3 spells CASSPRVSGMSSYNEQFF. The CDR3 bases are TGCGCCAGCAGCCCTCGGGTTAGCGGGATGAGCTCCTACAATGAGCAGTTCTTC.